This T cell receptor beta chain is drawn from a study of cytomegalovirus exposure and HLA in healthy donors. A multiplex PCR was run with 60 Vbeta primers and 13 Jbeta primers. Sequencing used immunoSEQ multiplex PCR; TCRdb keeps in-frame clones, though not all of them. The sample records about 210,000 clones, about 80% being singletons. V lost 3 bases to trimming and J lost 4 bases; unmatched junction nucleotides: 6. CDR1 SEHNR and CDR2 FQNEAQ come from the germline V gene (reference sequence). The CDR3 has 15 residues. Details on this clone: Its cognate antigen is unknown.

General observations from the study: The investigators catalogued 160 or so TCR beta chains as cytomegalovirus-associated. With DRB1 most and HLA-C fewest, TCR association rates differed between HLA loci in a later analysis.

The sample consisted of PBMCs. The V and J genes are TRBV7-9 and TRBJ1-1, with 9 bases identical to TRBD1. The TCR was taken from a man in his forties or fifties in good health and CMV-seropositive. The CDR3 loop reads CASSLPGQGGTEAFF. The CDR3, as DNA: TGTGCCAGCAGCTTGCCGGGACAGGGAGGCACTGAAGCTTTCTTT.